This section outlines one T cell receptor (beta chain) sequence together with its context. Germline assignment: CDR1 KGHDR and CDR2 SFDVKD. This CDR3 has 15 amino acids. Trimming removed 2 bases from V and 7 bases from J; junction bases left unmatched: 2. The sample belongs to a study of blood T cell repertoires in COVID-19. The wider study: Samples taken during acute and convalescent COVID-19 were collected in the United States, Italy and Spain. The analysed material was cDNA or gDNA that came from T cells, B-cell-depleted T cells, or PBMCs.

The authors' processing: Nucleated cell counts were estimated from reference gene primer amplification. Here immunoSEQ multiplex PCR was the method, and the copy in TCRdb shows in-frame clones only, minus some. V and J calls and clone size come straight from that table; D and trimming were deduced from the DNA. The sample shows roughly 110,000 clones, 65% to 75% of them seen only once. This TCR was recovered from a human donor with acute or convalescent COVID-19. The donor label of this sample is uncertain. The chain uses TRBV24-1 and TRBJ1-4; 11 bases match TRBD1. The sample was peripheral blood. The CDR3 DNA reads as TGTGCCACCAGTGATTCCGGGACAGGGGGTGAAAAACTGTTTTTT. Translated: CATSDSGTGGEKLFF.